The sequence of this T cell receptor (beta chain) was determined in a study of cytomegalovirus exposure and HLA in healthy donors. PCR involved 60 Vbeta and 13 Jbeta primers. Assay: immunoSEQ multiplex PCR; the TCRdb copy retains only in-frame clones and omits some. This table has about 110,000 clones, around three quarters appearing once. The CDR3 is made up of 13 amino acids. CDR1 MNHEY and CDR2 SMNVEV come from the germline V gene (reference sequence). Trimming left V 3 bases short and J 1 base short, with 6 bases between. Comment on this clone: The antigen is not known.

Study-wide findings and caveats: The records held CMV serostatus as the only immune exposure information.

Sequencing used PBMCs. This chain connects TRBV27 to TRBJ1-1; no definite D call. This TCR came from a young woman in good health and CMV-seropositive. CDR3 DNA: TGTGCCAGCAGTTTTCGGGAGAACACTGAAGCTTTCTTT. This translates into CASSFRENTEAFF.